The next 7 T cell receptor beta chains were all read from a single sample in a study of T cell changes during pregnancy in multiple sclerosis. Sequenced by immunoSEQ multiplex PCR; TCRdb stores in-frame clones only, minus some. Of roughly 30,000 clones listed, about 85% were seen once; the top ten hold around 8%. Source: CD8+ T cells from peripheral blood mononuclear cells, taken after pregnancy. These TCRs come from a female donor with multiple sclerosis, enrolled in a pregnancy study.

This chain uses TRBV6-1 with TRBJ1-3, with 8 bases fitting TRBD1. The J segment lost 2 bases and the V segment lost 6 bases, leaving 6 bases of the junction unmatched. The CDR3 is 15 amino acids. CDR1 and CDR2 (germline): MNHNS, SASEGT. Here the CDR3 DNA reads TGTGCCAGCAGCCAGGGGGCTGAAGCTGGAAACACCATATATTTT. Encoded protein: CASSQGAEAGNTIYF.

The chain joins TRBV6-1 to TRBJ2-5, with 11 bases fitting TRBD2. V gave up 3 bases and J gave up 5 bases; unmatched junction bases: 5. The CDR3 totals 15 residues. Germline V gene lookup returns CDR1 MNHNS and CDR2 SASEGT. The CDR3 loop reads CASSDSSGGSETQYF. The DNA for the CDR3 is TGTGCCAGCAGTGACTCTAGCGGGGGGAGTGAGACCCAGTACTTC.

The chain joins TRBV7-9 to TRBJ2-7; 9 bases agree with TRBD2. Germline V gene lookup returns CDR1 SEHNR and CDR2 FQNEAQ (reference sequence). The V segment lost 8 bases and the J segment 5 bases; nucleotides outside the gene matches: 10. This CDR3 has 14 residues. The CDR3 reads CASAAGGAPNEQYF. The CDR3 DNA is TGTGCCAGCGCTGCGGGGGGGGCACCAAACGAGCAGTACTTC.

This clone was seen a few times. The J gene is TRBJ2-3, the V gene TRBV6-1, with 7 bases that match TRBD2. V lost 1 base to trimming and J lost 4 bases; unmatched junction nucleotides: 5. Per germline, CDR1 MNHNS and CDR2 SASEGT. The CDR3 is 15 amino acids. CDR3 in amino acids: CASSEGGGGADTQYF. The CDR3 DNA reads as TGTGCCAGCAGTGAAGGCGGGGGAGGCGCAGATACGCAGTATTTT.

The CDR3 DNA follows: TGTGCCAGCAGCATTCGGACAGGGGGCGCGGAGCCCCAGCATTTT. Its translation: CASSIRTGGAEPQHF. This chain connects TRBV7-2 to TRBJ1-5; TRBD1 aligns across 11 bases. This CDR3 spans 15 amino acids. Germline trimming cut 5 bases from V and 8 bases from J; bases unmatched to any gene: 8. The germline V gene encodes CDR1 SGHTA and CDR2 FQGNSA.

In nucleotides, the CDR3 is TGTGCCAGCAGTTCGCAGTCTGGGGCCAACGTCCTGACTTTC. It codes for CASSSQSGANVLTF. The rearrangement links TRBV2 to TRBJ2-6; D call uncertain. V was pared by 5 bases and J by 1 base, with 6 bases between. The length of the CDR3 is 14 residues. Per germline, CDR1 SNHLY and CDR2 FYNNEI.

The chain combines TRBV7-6 with TRBJ2-7, with TRBD2 matching 7 bases. The CDR3 runs to 15 residues. Germline V gives CDR1 SGHVS, CDR2 FNYEAQ. The V segment lost 5 bases and the J segment 7 bases; nucleotides outside the gene matches: 14. For the CDR3, the DNA is TGTGCCAGCAGCCCTACCGGGGACTATATGGTTGAGCAGTACTTC. Translating it yields CASSPTGDYMVEQYF.